These T cell receptor beta chains were read from a single sample in a study of T cell clones after liver transplantation. TCRdb's table, derived via immunoSEQ multiplex PCR, lists solely in-frame clones and lacks some. Here the sample spans more than 65,000 clones, roughly 90% being singletons. The source material was CD4+ T cells from blood, sampled before liver transplant. The receptors shown here come from a human donor who received a liver transplant. CDR3s include the opening cysteine and the closing phenylalanine or tryptophan. A D gene is named only where the DNA matches it firmly. The size of a clone is reported for some rows only, either as once, few or many, or as a class for expanded clones.

CDR3 DNA: TGTGCCAGCGCCGATACTAGCTACGAGCAGTACTTC; CDR3 protein: CASADTSYEQYF; V gene: TRBV7-2; J gene: TRBJ2-7; clone size: .; D gene: .
CDR3 DNA: TGTGCCAGCAGCTTAGAGGCTAGCGGTTCAAGGGGCACAGATACGCAGTATTTT; CDR3 protein: CASSLEASGSRGTDTQYF; V gene: TRBV7-6; J gene: TRBJ2-3; clone size: .; D gene: TRBD2
CDR3 DNA: TGTGCCAGCAGACCGCCGGGACTAGCGGGAGCCGGGGAGCTGTTTTTT; CDR3 protein: CASRPPGLAGAGELFF; V gene: TRBV7-9; J gene: TRBJ2-2; clone size: .; D gene: TRBD2
CDR3 DNA: TGTGCCAGAAGCTCGGGGGGACTAGCGGGTCCCTACGAGCAGTACTTC; CDR3 protein: CARSSGGLAGPYEQYF; V gene: TRBV5-3; J gene: TRBJ2-7; clone size: .; D gene: TRBD2
CDR3 DNA: TGTGCCAGAGCAGGGGGCGGCGACGAGCAGTACTTC; CDR3 protein: CARAGGGDEQYF; V gene: TRBV2; J gene: TRBJ2-7; clone size: .; D gene: TRBD1
CDR3 DNA: TGTGCCAGTAGTATAGGGGACGCAGATACGCAGTATTTT; CDR3 protein: CASSIGDADTQYF; V gene: TRBV19; J gene: TRBJ2-3; clone size: .; D gene: .
CDR3 DNA: TGTGCCAGCAGTGAAGCGTCAGTTGAAGCTTTCTTT; CDR3 protein: CASSEASVEAFF; V gene: TRBV2; J gene: TRBJ1-1; clone size: .; D gene: .
CDR3 DNA: TGTGCCAGTGCCGGGTATGTTTCAGATACGCAGTATTTT; CDR3 protein: CASAGYVSDTQYF; V gene: TRBV5-5; J gene: TRBJ2-3; clone size: .; D gene: .
CDR3 DNA: TGCGCCAGCAATCCGGGGGTGGGGGATAGCAATCAGCCCCAGCATTTT; CDR3 protein: CASNPGVGDSNQPQHF; V gene: TRBV10-2; J gene: TRBJ1-5; clone size: once; D gene: .
CDR3 DNA: TGTGCCACCAGCAGAGCAGTCGGCGGGGATACGCAGTATTTT; CDR3 protein: CATSRAVGGDTQYF; V gene: TRBV15; J gene: TRBJ2-3; clone size: .; D gene: .
CDR3 DNA: TGTGCCAGCAGCCAAGGACAGCCGAACACTGAAGCTTTCTTT; CDR3 protein: CASSQGQPNTEAFF; V gene: TRBV4-2; J gene: TRBJ1-1; clone size: .; D gene: .
CDR3 DNA: TGTGCCAGCACCGACCGGGACGGATCCTACGAGCAGTACTTC; CDR3 protein: CASTDRDGSYEQYF; V gene: TRBV25-1; J gene: TRBJ2-7; clone size: .; D gene: .
CDR3 DNA: TGTGCCACCTCCCGGCGGGCCAGGGGGACCTCTGGGGCCAACGTCCTGACTTTC; CDR3 protein: CATSRRARGTSGANVLTF; V gene: TRBV10-3; J gene: TRBJ2-6; clone size: .; D gene: TRBD1
CDR3 DNA: TGTGCCAGCAGCTTAGGCGGGAACACTGAAGCTTTCTTT; CDR3 protein: CASSLGGNTEAFF; V gene: TRBV11-3; J gene: TRBJ1-1; clone size: .; D gene: .
CDR3 DNA: TGTGCCAGCAGCGTTGACAGTACCAACACTGAAGCTTTCTTT; CDR3 protein: CASSVDSTNTEAFF; V gene: TRBV7-3; J gene: TRBJ1-1; clone size: .; D gene: .
CDR3 DNA: TGTGCCATCAGTCCGGGACCATCCTACGAGCAGTACTTC; CDR3 protein: CAISPGPSYEQYF; V gene: TRBV10-3; J gene: TRBJ2-7; clone size: once; D gene: .
CDR3 DNA: TGTGCCAGCAGCTTCGGAGGGATTAACTATGGCTACACCTTC; CDR3 protein: CASSFGGINYGYTF; V gene: TRBV5-8; J gene: TRBJ1-2; clone size: .; D gene: .
CDR3 DNA: TGTGCCAGCTCACCAAGGAACATTGCCTCCTACAATGAGCAGTTCTTC; CDR3 protein: CASSPRNIASYNEQFF; V gene: TRBV18; J gene: TRBJ2-1; clone size: .; D gene: .
CDR3 DNA: TGTGCCAGCGGTCATAGGAGGGGGGAGCTGTTTTTT; CDR3 protein: CASGHRRGELFF; V gene: TRBV6-5; J gene: TRBJ2-2; clone size: .; D gene: .
CDR3 DNA: TGCAGCGCCGCAGTGCGGGGCTACGAGCAGTACTTC; CDR3 protein: CSAAVRGYEQYF; V gene: TRBV29-1; J gene: TRBJ2-7; clone size: .; D gene: .
CDR3 DNA: TGCAGCGTCCAGAAGGGGACTGGAAACACCATATATTTT; CDR3 protein: CSVQKGTGNTIYF; V gene: TRBV29-1; J gene: TRBJ1-3; clone size: once; D gene: .
CDR3 DNA: TGTGCCAGCAGCTCGTACTGGTCAGATACGCAGTATTTT; CDR3 protein: CASSSYWSDTQYF; V gene: TRBV7-3; J gene: TRBJ2-3; clone size: once; D gene: .
CDR3 DNA: TGTGCCATCAGTGAGTCGGGGAGAAGGGGTGCTAATGAAAAACTGTTTTTT; CDR3 protein: CAISESGRRGANEKLFF; V gene: TRBV10-3; J gene: TRBJ1-4; clone size: .; D gene: .
CDR3 DNA: TGTGCCAGCAGCACCGGGCCAGGGTTCGGCTACACCTTC; CDR3 protein: CASSTGPGFGYTF; V gene: TRBV2; J gene: TRBJ1-2; clone size: medium-sized; D gene: .
CDR3 DNA: TGTGCCACCAGCAGAGATGCCGCACTACGGAACACTGAAGCTTTCTTT; CDR3 protein: CATSRDAALRNTEAFF; V gene: TRBV15; J gene: TRBJ1-1; clone size: .; D gene: .
CDR3 DNA: TGTGCCAGCAGCACTATGGCCCTACTAGCGGGAGCAGATACGCAGTATTTT; CDR3 protein: CASSTMALLAGADTQYF; V gene: TRBV11-3; J gene: TRBJ2-3; clone size: .; D gene: TRBD2
CDR3 DNA: TGTGCCGGCGGGCTTGGGAGGGCCAATGAGCAGTTCTTC; CDR3 protein: CAGGLGRANEQFF; V gene: TRBV30; J gene: TRBJ2-1; clone size: .; D gene: TRBD2
CDR3 DNA: TGTGCCAGCAGCCCAGAACCGGGACAGGGGGCCCACAATGAGCAGTTCTTC; CDR3 protein: CASSPEPGQGAHNEQFF; V gene: TRBV4-2; J gene: TRBJ2-1; clone size: .; D gene: TRBD1
CDR3 DNA: TGTGCCAGTAGTATAGGACAAAACACCGGGGAGCTGTTTTTT; CDR3 protein: CASSIGQNTGELFF; V gene: TRBV19; J gene: TRBJ2-2; clone size: .; D gene: .
CDR3 DNA: TGTGCCAGCAGCCCCCCGAACACTGAAGCTTTCTTT; CDR3 protein: CASSPPNTEAFF; V gene: TRBV11-2; J gene: TRBJ1-1; clone size: .; D gene: .
CDR3 DNA: TGTGCCACCAGCAGAGGGGGTCAAGGGGGCGGCGAGCAGTACTTC; CDR3 protein: CATSRGGQGGGEQYF; V gene: TRBV15; J gene: TRBJ2-7; clone size: .; D gene: TRBD1
CDR3 DNA: TGTGCCAGCAGTGAATTGACAGGTGGGAATGAAAAACTGTTTTTT; CDR3 protein: CASSELTGGNEKLFF; V gene: TRBV6-1; J gene: TRBJ1-4; clone size: .; D gene: .
CDR3 DNA: TGTGCCAGCAGTACCCCCCCCGAGACCCAGTACTTC; CDR3 protein: CASSTPPETQYF; V gene: TRBV28; J gene: TRBJ2-5; clone size: .; D gene: .
CDR3 DNA: TGCGCCAGCAGCTCTCCTGGGACAGGGTCAGAGACCCAGTACTTC; CDR3 protein: CASSSPGTGSETQYF; V gene: TRBV5-1; J gene: TRBJ2-5; clone size: .; D gene: TRBD1
CDR3 DNA: TGCGCCAGCAGCTTGGTGGGGGGCGATGAGCAGTTCTTC; CDR3 protein: CASSLVGGDEQFF; V gene: TRBV5-1; J gene: TRBJ2-1; clone size: .; D gene: .